Presented here are 4 T cell receptor beta chains from one specimen sequenced in a study of PD-L1 blockade in urothelial cancer. Method: immunoSEQ multiplex PCR; TCRdb's copy keeps in-frame clones and lacks some. The profile shows about 74,000 clones, 80% to 90% of them singletons. The specimen comprised PBMCs, sampled around atezolizumab (anti-PD-L1) treatment. The receptors were gathered from a man in his 70s with urothelial cancer.

The V gene is TRBV7-8, the J gene TRBJ2-3, with a possible D match to TRBD2 (6 bases). This CDR3 comprises 17 residues. The ends were cut back, 0 bases at V and 0 bases at J, with 13 bases in the middle. Germline CDR1 is SGHVS and CDR2 is FQNEAQ. Here the CDR3 DNA reads TGTGCCAGCAGCTTAGCGCAGGGCGGGACTAGCACAGATACGCAGTATTTT. This translates into CASSLAQGGTSTDTQYF.

Notes on this clone: Mismatch with germline at one junction end may stem from a read error. The chain uses TRBV5-1 and TRBJ2-3, with a weak D call TRBD1 (5 bases). Germline loops: CDR1 SGHRS, CDR2 YFSETQ. This CDR3 is built from 13 residues. This CDR3 reads CASSKDISDTQYF. CDR3 bases: TGCGCCAGCAGCAAGGACATCTCAGATACCCAGTATTTT.

V gene TRBV4-1 combines with J gene TRBJ1-2; 7 positions agree with TRBD1. The CDR3 totals 19 residues. Germline V gives CDR1 MGHRA, CDR2 YSYEKL. The V gene end was trimmed by 4 bases and the J gene end by 0 bases; junction bases not matched to a gene: 17. The CDR3 region is CASSPTTVIPGTANYGYTF. As DNA, the CDR3 is TGCGCCAGCAGCCCCACAACGGTAATCCCCGGGACAGCTAACTATGGCTACACCTTC.

This chain uses TRBV4-1 with TRBJ1-2, with TRBD1 identical over 7 bases. The CDR3 consists of 16 residues. V trimming: 1 base; J trimming: 2 bases; junction bases outside the gene matches: 7. The germline CDR1 and CDR2 sequences are MGHRA and YSYEKL. Written as DNA, the CDR3 is TGCGCCAGCAGCCAAGGAATCGGGACAGCAAACTATGGCTACACCTTC. Translating it yields CASSQGIGTANYGYTF.